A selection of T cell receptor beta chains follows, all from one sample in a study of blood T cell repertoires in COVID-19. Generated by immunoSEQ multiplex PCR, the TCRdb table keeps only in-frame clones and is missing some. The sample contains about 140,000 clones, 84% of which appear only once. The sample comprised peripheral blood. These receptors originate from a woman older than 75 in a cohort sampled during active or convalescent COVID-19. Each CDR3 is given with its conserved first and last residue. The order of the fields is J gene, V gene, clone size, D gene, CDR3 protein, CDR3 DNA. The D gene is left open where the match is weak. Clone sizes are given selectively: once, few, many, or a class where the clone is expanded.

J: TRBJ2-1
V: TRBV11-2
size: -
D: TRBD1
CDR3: CASSPGQGSYNEQFF
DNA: TGTGCCAGCAGCCCTGGACAGGGGTCCTACAATGAGCAGTTCTTC

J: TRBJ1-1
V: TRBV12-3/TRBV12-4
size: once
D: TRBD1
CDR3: CASRQTGVTEAFF
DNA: TGTGCCAGCAGGCAAACAGGGGTCACTGAAGCTTTCTTT

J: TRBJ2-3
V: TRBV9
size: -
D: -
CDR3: CASSVYVGGTDTQYF
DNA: TGTGCCAGCAGCGTTTACGTAGGAGGCACAGATACGCAGTATTTT

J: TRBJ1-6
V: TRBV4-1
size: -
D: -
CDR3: CASSQGWMGIRPSPLHF
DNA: TGCGCCAGCAGCCAGGGCTGGATGGGCATCCGCCCGTCACCCCTCCACTTT

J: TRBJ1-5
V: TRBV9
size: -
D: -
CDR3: CASSVEPGVQPQHF
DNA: TGTGCCAGCAGCGTAGAGCCGGGGGTCCAGCCCCAGCATTTT

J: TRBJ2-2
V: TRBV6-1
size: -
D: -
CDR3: CASSENYGGNAGELFF
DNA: TGTGCCAGCAGTGAAAATTATGGGGGGAACGCCGGGGAGCTGTTTTTT

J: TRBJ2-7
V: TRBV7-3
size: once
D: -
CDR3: CASSLSGGGDYEQYF
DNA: TGTGCCAGCAGCTTAAGCGGCGGCGGGGACTACGAGCAGTACTTC

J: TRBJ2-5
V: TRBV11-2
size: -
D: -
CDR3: CASSLVSEETQYF
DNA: TGTGCCAGCAGCTTAGTATCAGAAGAGACCCAGTACTTC

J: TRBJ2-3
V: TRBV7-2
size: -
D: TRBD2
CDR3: CASSFSRGGTDTQYF
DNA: TGTGCCAGCAGCTTTAGCCGGGGGGGCACAGATACGCAGTATTTT

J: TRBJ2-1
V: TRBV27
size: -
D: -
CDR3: CASSFIASNEQFF
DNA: TGTGCCAGCAGCTTTATAGCCTCCAATGAGCAGTTCTTC

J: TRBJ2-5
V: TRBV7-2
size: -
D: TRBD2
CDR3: CASSLDWRGGFETQYF
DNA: TGTGCCAGCAGCTTAGACTGGCGGGGGGGATTTGAGACCCAGTACTTC

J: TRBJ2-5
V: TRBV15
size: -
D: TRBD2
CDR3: CATSRDFGGGETQYF
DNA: TGTGCCACCAGCAGAGATTTCGGCGGGGGTGAGACCCAGTACTTC

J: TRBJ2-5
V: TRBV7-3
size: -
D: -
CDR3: CASSSRGENEETQYF
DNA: TGTGCCAGCAGCTCCCGCGGCGAAAATGAGGAGACCCAGTACTTC

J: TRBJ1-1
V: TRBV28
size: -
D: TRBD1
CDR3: CASKTGGAPEAFF
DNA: TGTGCCAGCAAAACAGGGGGAGCCCCTGAAGCTTTCTTT

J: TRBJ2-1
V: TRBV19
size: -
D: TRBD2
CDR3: CASSIALQRGNNEQFF
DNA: TGTGCCAGTAGTATAGCACTCCAGCGGGGAAACAATGAGCAGTTCTTC

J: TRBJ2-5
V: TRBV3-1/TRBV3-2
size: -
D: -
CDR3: CASSSRRRALGETQYF
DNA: TGTGCCAGCAGCTCGCGGAGGAGGGCACTTGGAGAGACCCAGTACTTC

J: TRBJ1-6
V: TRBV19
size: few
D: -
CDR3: CASSMNRDNSPLHF
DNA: TGTGCCAGTAGTATGAACAGGGATAATTCACCCCTCCACTTT

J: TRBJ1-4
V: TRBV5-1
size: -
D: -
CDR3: CASSPGFAGDEKLFF
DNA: TGCGCCAGCAGCCCAGGTTTTGCGGGAGATGAAAAACTGTTTTTT

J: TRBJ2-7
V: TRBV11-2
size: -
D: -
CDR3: CASSSLRTGAYEQYF
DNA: TGTGCCAGCAGCTCCCTCCGGACGGGGGCCTACGAGCAGTACTTC

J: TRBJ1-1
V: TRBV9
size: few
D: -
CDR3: CASSVVGVSSTEAFF
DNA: TGTGCCAGCAGCGTAGTAGGGGTCTCGAGCACTGAAGCTTTCTTT

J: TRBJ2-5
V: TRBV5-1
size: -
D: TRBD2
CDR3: CASSLASGGLETQYF
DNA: TGCGCCAGCAGCTTAGCTAGCGGGGGGTTGGAGACCCAGTACTTC

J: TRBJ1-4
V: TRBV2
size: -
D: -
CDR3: CASSNRAGEKLFF
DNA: TGTGCCAGCAGTAACAGGGCAGGTGAAAAACTGTTTTTT

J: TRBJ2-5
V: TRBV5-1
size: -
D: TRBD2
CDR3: CASSYILAGGRQTQYF
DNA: TGCGCCAGCAGCTACATACTAGCGGGGGGGCGACAGACCCAGTACTTC

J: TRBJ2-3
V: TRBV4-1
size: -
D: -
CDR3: CASSQDTGFVDTQYF
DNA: TGCGCCAGCAGCCAAGATACGGGGTTCGTGGATACGCAGTATTTT

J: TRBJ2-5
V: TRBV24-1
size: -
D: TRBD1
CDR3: CATSDPTGFNGETQYF
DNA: TGTGCCACCAGTGACCCGACAGGGTTTAACGGAGAGACCCAGTACTTC

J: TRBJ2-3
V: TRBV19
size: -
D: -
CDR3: CASSIGKRDTQYF
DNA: TGTGCCAGTAGTATAGGGAAGAGGGATACGCAGTATTTT

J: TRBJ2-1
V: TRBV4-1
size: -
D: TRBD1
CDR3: CASRRDREGNEQFF
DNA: TGCGCCAGCAGACGGGACAGGGAGGGCAATGAGCAGTTCTTC

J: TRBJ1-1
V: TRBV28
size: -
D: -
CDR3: CASPPRGEEGTEAFF
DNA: TGTGCCAGCCCCCCCCGGGGGGAAGAGGGAACTGAAGCTTTCTTT

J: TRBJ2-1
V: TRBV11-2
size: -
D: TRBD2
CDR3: CASSLLGLAYNEQFF
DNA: TGTGCCAGCAGCCTACTGGGACTAGCGTATAATGAGCAGTTCTTC

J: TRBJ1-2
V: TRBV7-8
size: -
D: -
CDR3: CASSQNTVNYGYTF
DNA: TGTGCCAGCAGCCAGAATACAGTGAACTATGGCTACACCTTC

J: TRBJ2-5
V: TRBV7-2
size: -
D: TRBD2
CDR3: CASSLGGGALETQYF
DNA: TGTGCCAGCAGCTTAGGCGGGGGGGCTTTGGAGACCCAGTACTTC

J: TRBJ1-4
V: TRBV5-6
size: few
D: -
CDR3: CASSFLTGTEKLFF
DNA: TGTGCCAGCAGCTTCCTAACGGGAACTGAAAAACTGTTTTTT

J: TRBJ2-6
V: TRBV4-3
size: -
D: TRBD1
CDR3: CASSPLGTGGYGANVLTF
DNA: TGCGCCAGCAGCCCCCTAGGGACAGGGGGCTATGGGGCCAACGTCCTGACTTTC

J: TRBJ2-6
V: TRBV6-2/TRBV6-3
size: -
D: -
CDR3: CASSYRGSGANVLTF
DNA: TGTGCCAGCAGTTATAGGGGCTCTGGGGCCAACGTCCTGACTTTC

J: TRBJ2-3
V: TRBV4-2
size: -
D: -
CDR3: CASSHSGTVGGTDTQYF
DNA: TGTGCCAGCAGCCACTCCGGGACAGTAGGAGGGACAGATACGCAGTATTTT

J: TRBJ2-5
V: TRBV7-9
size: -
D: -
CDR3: CASSFGQLTQETQYF
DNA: TGTGCCAGCAGCTTTGGACAGCTTACCCAAGAGACCCAGTACTTC

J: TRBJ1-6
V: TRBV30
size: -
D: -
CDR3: CAWNEPHPGNGDNSPLHF
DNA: TGTGCCTGGAATGAACCTCATCCGGGAAACGGGGATAATTCACCCCTCCACTTT

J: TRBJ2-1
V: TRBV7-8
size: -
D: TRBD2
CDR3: CASSPFGGGHNEQFF
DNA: TGTGCCAGCAGCCCGTTTGGCGGGGGGCACAATGAGCAGTTCTTC

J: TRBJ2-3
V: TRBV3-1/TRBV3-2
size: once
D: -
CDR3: CASSQESGGVTDTQYF
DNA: TGTGCCAGCAGCCAAGAATCCGGCGGTGTCACAGATACGCAGTATTTT

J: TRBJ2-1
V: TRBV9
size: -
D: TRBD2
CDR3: CASSPRTGTSGGINEQFF
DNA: TGTGCCAGCAGCCCTCGGACCGGGACTAGCGGGGGGATAAATGAGCAGTTCTTC

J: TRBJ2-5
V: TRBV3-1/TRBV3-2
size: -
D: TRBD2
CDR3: CASSQDLLAGGLTQYF
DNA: TGTGCCAGCAGCCAAGATTTACTAGCGGGGGGTTTGACCCAGTACTTC

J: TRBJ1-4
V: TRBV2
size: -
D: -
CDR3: CASRFGGKFLKLFF
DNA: TGTGCCAGCAGGTTTGGAGGGAAGTTTCTAAAACTGTTTTTT

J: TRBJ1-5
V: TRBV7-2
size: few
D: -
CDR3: CASSSRTHSNQPQHF
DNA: TGTGCCAGCAGCTCAAGGACACATAGCAATCAGCCCCAGCATTTT

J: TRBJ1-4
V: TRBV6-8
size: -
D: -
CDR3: CASSYKVQGKDEKLFF
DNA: TGTGCCAGCAGTTACAAGGTGCAGGGGAAGGACGAAAAACTGTTTTTT

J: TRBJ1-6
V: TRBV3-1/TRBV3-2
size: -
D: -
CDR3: CASSQAGIRSPLHF
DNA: TGTGCCAGCAGCCAGGCGGGGATTCGATCACCCCTCCACTTT

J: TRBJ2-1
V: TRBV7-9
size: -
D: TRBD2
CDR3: CASSLQPGLAGREQFF
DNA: TGTGCCAGCAGCTTACAACCGGGACTAGCGGGGCGTGAGCAGTTCTTC

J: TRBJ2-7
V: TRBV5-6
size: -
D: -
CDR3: CASSLRVGGFTYEQYF
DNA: TGTGCCAGCAGCTTGCGGGTAGGGGGATTTACCTACGAGCAGTACTTC

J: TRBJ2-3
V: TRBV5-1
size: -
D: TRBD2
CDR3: CASSLAASGGTDTQYF
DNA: TGCGCCAGCAGCTTGGCCGCTAGCGGGGGCACAGATACGCAGTATTTT

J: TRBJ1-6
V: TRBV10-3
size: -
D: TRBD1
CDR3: CAIRREDRGNSPLHF
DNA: TGTGCCATCAGACGAGAGGACAGGGGGAATTCACCCCTCCACTTT

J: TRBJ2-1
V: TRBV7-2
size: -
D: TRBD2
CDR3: CASSPRTSGGEQFF
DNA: TGTGCCAGCAGCCCCCGGACTAGCGGGGGGGAGCAGTTCTTC

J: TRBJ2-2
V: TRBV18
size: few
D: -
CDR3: CASSIRRQDRGELFF
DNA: TGTGCCAGCTCAATCCGTCGACAGGACCGAGGGGAGCTGTTTTTT